This T cell receptor beta chain was retrieved from a study of blood T cell repertoires in COVID-19. Turning to the study itself: Donors in the United States, Italy and Spain gave samples during acute or convalescent COVID-19.

Per the original methods: Amplifying reference gene primers gave estimates of nucleated cell counts. Some clones are missing from TCRdb's copy, which holds only in-frame ones; the method was immunoSEQ multiplex PCR. The V and J calls and clone size come from that table; D and trimming were worked out from the DNA. The table records about 400,000 clones, more than 80% of them present only once. The CDR3 loop spans 12 amino acids. The germline V gene has CDR1 MNHEY and CDR2 SVGAGI. Sequences were obtained from peripheral blood. The rearrangement joins TRBV6-5 to TRBJ1-1; a possible D gene is TRBD1 (6 bases). This TCR was recovered from a woman in her twenties or thirties with active or convalescent COVID-19. In nucleotides, the CDR3 is TGTGGCTTAGGGGGGGCGCATACTGAAGCTTTCTTT. Residues: CGLGGAHTEAFF.